A single sample gave rise to the 9 T cell receptor beta chains below, sequenced in a study of identical twins. MiXCR was run by TCRdb on the 5' RACE reads, yielding one entry per CDR3 protein. This sample has 700,000 to 950,000 distinct CDR3 sequences, with about 12% found just once. The same sample was also used in a study of yellow fever vaccine responses in identical twins.

Sequencing was done on a sample of PBMCs. Receptors were obtained from a woman aged 18-29 years in good health.

This clonotype was detected ten times or more. J is TRBJ2-2 and V is TRBV4-2; D not certain. The length of the CDR3 is 14 residues. Trimming stripped 0 bases from V and 4 bases from J, with 6 bases between. Germline V gives CDR1 LGHNA, CDR2 YNFKEQ. CDR3 protein: CASSQESFTGELFF. CDR3 sequence (DNA): TGTGCCAGCAGCCAAGAATCCTTCACCGGGGAGCTGTTTTTT.

The chain is built from TRBV19 and TRBJ1-5; D unresolved. V was pared by 7 bases and J by 5 bases, with 9 bases between. The germline V gene encodes CDR1 LNHDA and CDR2 SQIVND (reference sequence). The CDR3 sequence is 12 residues long. The CDR3 protein is CASKARDQPQHF. The CDR3 nucleotides read TGTGCCAGTAAGGCCAGAGATCAGCCCCAGCATTTT.

This clonotype was observed a handful of times. The rearrangement joins TRBV20-1 to TRBJ2-3; D remains ambiguous. V shed 2 bases and J shed 0 bases, with 6 bases lying between them. Germline V gene data show CDR1 as DFQATT and CDR2 as SNEGSKA (reference sequence). The CDR3 is 13 amino acids. CDR3 DNA: TGCAGTGCTAGATACGGGAGCACAGATACGCAGTATTTT. The encoded protein is CSARYGSTDTQYF.

The chain has TRBV28 and TRBJ1-2, with no clear D. Deletions cut 4 bases from V and 6 bases from J, with 6 bases between. CDR1 is MDHEN and CDR2 is SYDVKM in the germline V gene. The CDR3 consists of 11 residues. Here the CDR3 reads CASSSPNGYTF. Here the CDR3 DNA reads TGTGCCAGCAGTTCACCTAATGGCTACACCTTC.

This rearrangement joins TRBV28 to TRBJ2-7; 7 bases are shared with TRBD2. Germline V CDR1 and CDR2: MDHEN, SYDVKM. CDR3 size: 15 residues. Trimming at V came to 4 bases and at J to 2 bases, leaving 8 bases not matched to a gene. The CDR3 loop is CASSSSGRAPYEQYF. CDR3 DNA: TGTGCCAGCAGTTCCTCAGGGAGGGCTCCCTACGAGCAGTACTTC.

This clonotype was observed a few times. The rearrangement links TRBV24-1 to TRBJ2-3; no clear D gene. Germline V gene lookup returns CDR1 KGHDR and CDR2 SFDVKD. The CDR3 totals 14 residues. V shed 7 bases and J shed 2 bases, with 12 bases lying between them. The CDR3 sequence: CATRGGRVTDTQYF. Written as DNA, the CDR3 is TGTGCCACCAGGGGCGGACGGGTCACAGATACGCAGTATTTT.

This clonotype was seen many times. The chain carries TRBV3-1 and TRBJ2-1; weak D call: TRBD1 (6 bases). Germline V gene data show CDR1 as LGHDT and CDR2 as YNNKEL (reference sequence). V gave up 2 bases and J gave up 10 bases, with 18 bases separating them. This CDR3 is 15 amino acids long. CDR3 sequence (DNA): TGTGCCAGCAGCCAAAGTCCTGGAATAAGGGGGGAGCAGTTCTTC. Its protein product is CASSQSPGIRGEQFF.

V is TRBV25-1 and J is TRBJ2-7, with D maybe TRBD1 (7 bases). CDR3 length: 12 amino acids. Germline assignment: CDR1 MGHDK and CDR2 SYGVNS. V was cut by 5 bases and J by 5 bases, with 10 bases left in between. The DNA of the CDR3 is TGTGCCAGCAGTCCAGGGGGGAACGAGCAGTACTTC. The encoded protein is CASSPGGNEQYF.

The gene calls are TRBV5-8 and TRBJ2-2; D gene unclear. V lost 4 bases to trimming and J lost 0 bases, with 13 bases between them. The CDR3 has 16 residues. Germline assignment: CDR1 SGHTS and CDR2 YDEGEE. Written as DNA, the CDR3 is TGTGCCAGCAGCCCTGCCGCCGTCCCGAACACCGGGGAGCTGTTTTTT. The encoded protein is CASSPAAVPNTGELFF.